The rows below give T cell receptor beta chains drawn from one sample of a study of control samples from healthy donors and cancer patients. The table came from immunoSEQ multiplex PCR; TCRdb's copy has only in-frame clones and leaves some out. The data contain 110,000 or so clones, 70% to 85% of them singletons. The sequencing sample was made of blood. Receptors originate from a man between 18 and 29 years old in good health. Both conserved end residues are part of each CDR3. Fields, in order: D gene, clone size, V gene, J gene, CDR3 DNA, CDR3 protein. The D gene is left open where the match is weak. The size entry is marked missing in some rows and otherwise reads once, few, many or a size class.

>-|-|TRBV29-1|TRBJ2-5
TGCAGCGTTGATTCGGGTAGGGAGACCCAGTACTTC
CSVDSGRETQYF
>-|-|TRBV7-8|TRBJ1-2
TGTGCCAGCAGCTTAGCAGGGGGATATGGCTACACCTTC
CASSLAGGYGYTF
>TRBD1|-|TRBV10-1|TRBJ1-1
TGCGCCAGCAGTGACACGGGACAGCCGAACACTGAAGCTTTCTTT
CASSDTGQPNTEAFF
>TRBD1|-|TRBV14|TRBJ2-1
TGTGCCAGCAGCCAACCCCACAGGGGATCGATCAATGAGCAGTTCTTC
CASSQPHRGSINEQFF
>-|-|TRBV28|TRBJ1-3
TGTGCCAGCAGTTTGGAGGGAACCACTGGAAACACCATATATTTT
CASSLEGTTGNTIYF
>-|-|TRBV5-1|TRBJ1-1
TGCGCCAGCAGCTATGGGGGAGGCACTGAAGCTTTCTTT
CASSYGGGTEAFF
>TRBD1|-|TRBV18|TRBJ1-2
TGTGCCAGCTCACCATTGGGTCCTCAGGGGGTGAATGGCTACACCTTC
CASSPLGPQGVNGYTF
>-|-|TRBV5-8|TRBJ2-2
TGTGCCAGCAGTTCCGGGCAGGGATACACCGGGGAGCTGTTTTTT
CASSSGQGYTGELFF
>TRBD1|-|TRBV11-1|TRBJ2-2
TGTGCCAGCAGCCGACAGGGGTCGGTAGCCGGGGAGCTGTTTTTT
CASSRQGSVAGELFF
>TRBD1|-|TRBV7-6|TRBJ1-5
TGTGCCAGCAGCCAAAATCTAGTTAGGACAGGGGCTCTACGTTCTCAGCCCCAGCATTTT
CASSQNLVRTGALRSQPQHF
>TRBD1|-|TRBV5-4|TRBJ2-7
TGTGCCAGCAGCTTAGGGACAGGGGACGAGCAGTACTTC
CASSLGTGDEQYF
>-|-|TRBV7-2|TRBJ2-7
TGTGCCAGCAGCTTAGGACTACCCCCTACCTACGAGCAGTACTTC
CASSLGLPPTYEQYF
>-|-|TRBV30|TRBJ2-3
TGTGCCTGGAGGCGGTCGTTTAGGTTGGCCACAGATACGCAGTATTTT
CAWRRSFRLATDTQYF
>TRBD1|-|TRBV25-1|TRBJ1-4
TGTGCCAGCAGTGATTGGGGACAGGGATCAAATGAAAAACTGTTTTTT
CASSDWGQGSNEKLFF
>-|-|TRBV7-8|TRBJ1-4
TGTGCCAGCAGCACCCCAGGGAAGGAAAAACTGTTTTTT
CASSTPGKEKLFF
>-|-|TRBV28|TRBJ1-2
TGTGCCACCTGGGAGGTTAACTATGGCTACACCTTC
CATWEVNYGYTF
>TRBD1|-|TRBV7-9|TRBJ2-3
TGTGCCAGCAGTTCCTCCGGGACAGGCAGGACAGATACGCAGTATTTT
CASSSSGTGRTDTQYF
>TRBD2|once|TRBV9|TRBJ2-1
TGTGCCAGCAGCGTAGTTCCAGGGCGGGGGAATGAGCAGTTCTTC
CASSVVPGRGNEQFF
>-|few|TRBV28|TRBJ1-5
TGTGCCAGCAGCCGGGGAAGGTTTGGCAATCAGCCCCAGCATTTT
CASSRGRFGNQPQHF
>TRBD1|many|TRBV28|TRBJ1-1
TGTGCCAGCAGTTTGCCTATAGCCGGGACAGGGGTTGAAGCTTTCTTT
CASSLPIAGTGVEAFF
>TRBD2|-|TRBV7-2|TRBJ2-3
TGTGCCAGCAGCTCGGGACTAGCAACAGATACGCAGTATTTT
CASSSGLATDTQYF
>-|-|TRBV19|TRBJ1-1
TGTGCCAGTAGTACGATCCCTAGGGGAGCAGAAGCTTTCTTT
CASSTIPRGAEAFF
>-|-|TRBV6-5|TRBJ2-7
TGTGCCAGCAGGCCGGGACCCACCTACGAGCAGTACTTC
CASRPGPTYEQYF
>TRBD1|few|TRBV6-5|TRBJ1-2
TGTGCCAGCAGTCGGACAGGGGGATCGGGCTACACCTTC
CASSRTGGSGYTF
>-|few|TRBV30|TRBJ2-6
TGTGCCTTGATACCCGTCTCTGGGGCCAACGTCCTGACTTTC
CALIPVSGANVLTF
>-|-|TRBV19|TRBJ1-3
TGTGCCAGTAGTAATTCAATTACTGGAAACACCATATATTTT
CASSNSITGNTIYF
>-|-|TRBV7-9|TRBJ2-5
TGTGCCAGCAGCGTGAGGGGACCCCAAGAGACCCAGTACTTC
CASSVRGPQETQYF
>-|-|TRBV12-3/TRBV12-4|TRBJ1-6
TGTGCCAGCGGGAGCTCCTATAATTCACCCCTCCACTTT
CASGSSYNSPLHF
>-|-|TRBV5-1|TRBJ2-2
TGCGCCAGCAGCTTGGACGGCACCGGGGAGCTGTTTTTT
CASSLDGTGELFF
>TRBD1|few|TRBV7-2|TRBJ2-7
TGTGCCAGCCAAAGGGGGACAGGGGATAACGAGCAGTACTTC
CASQRGTGDNEQYF
>-|few|TRBV2|TRBJ2-2
TGTGCCAGCAGGACAGGCTGGACGGGGACCGGGGAGCTGTTTTTT
CASRTGWTGTGELFF
>TRBD1|-|TRBV19|TRBJ1-1
TGTGCCAGTAGTCCTCCGACAGGGTATTACACTGAAGCTTTCTTT
CASSPPTGYYTEAFF
>-|-|TRBV18|TRBJ1-2
TGTGCCAGCTCACCGGACCTAGCTAACTATGGCTACACCTTC
CASSPDLANYGYTF
>-|-|TRBV30|TRBJ1-1
TGTGCCTGGAGTGGCCAGACGAACACTGAAGCTTTCTTT
CAWSGQTNTEAFF
>TRBD1|-|TRBV6-5|TRBJ1-5
TGTGCCACCCGGGACAGCCGCAATCAGCCCCAGCATTTT
CATRDSRNQPQHF
>-|-|TRBV18|TRBJ1-5
TGTGCCAGCTCACTCGTAGCGCGAAGCAATCAGCCCCAGCATTTT
CASSLVARSNQPQHF
>-|-|TRBV19|TRBJ1-2
TGTGCCAGCAACCGGGGATTCGTTAACTATGGCTACACCTTC
CASNRGFVNYGYTF
>-|-|TRBV4-3|TRBJ1-1
TGCGCCAGCAGCCTCGGGACGGCGAACACTGAAGCTTTCTTT
CASSLGTANTEAFF
>-|-|TRBV15|TRBJ1-2
TGTGCCACCAGCAGAGTTGGAGTCGACTATGGCTACACCTTC
CATSRVGVDYGYTF
>-|once|TRBV29-1|TRBJ2-3
TGCAGCGTTGGTAGCACGGATACGCAGTATTTT
CSVGSTDTQYF
>TRBD1|-|TRBV5-1|TRBJ2-5
TGCGCCAGCAGCCAGGACAGGCTCGGACAAGAGACCCAGTACTTC
CASSQDRLGQETQYF
>TRBD2|-|TRBV13|TRBJ2-1
TGTGCCAGCAGCTTAGATAATTCCTTTTACGGGGGGGCCCTCAATGAGCAGTTCTTC
CASSLDNSFYGGALNEQFF
>TRBD2|-|TRBV30|TRBJ2-5
TGTGCCTGGAGGCGGGGGGGGACTCAAGAGACCCAGTACTTC
CAWRRGGTQETQYF
>-|-|TRBV10-2|TRBJ1-1
TGCGCCAGCACCTCGAGGGGGGCGGAAGGCACTGAAGCTTTCTTT
CASTSRGAEGTEAFF
>-|-|TRBV6-2/TRBV6-3|TRBJ1-2
TGTGCCAGCAGTTACGCCGCAGGCCCGGGTTATGGCTACACCTTC
CASSYAAGPGYGYTF
>TRBD2|-|TRBV6-4|TRBJ2-3
TGTGCCAGCAGTCCCGGGGGGGCTAGCACAGATACGCAGTATTTT
CASSPGGASTDTQYF
>-|once|TRBV30|TRBJ2-5
TGTGCCTGGAGAAGCCCAGGCGTAGAGACCCAGTACTTC
CAWRSPGVETQYF
>-|once|TRBV25-1|TRBJ1-2
TGTGCCAGCAAACACAGGGCGAACTATGGCTACACCTTC
CASKHRANYGYTF